This T cell receptor (beta chain) was recorded in a study of cytomegalovirus exposure and HLA in healthy donors. Overall study results and limits: Later, an analysis showed that TCR beta chains associated with HLA were more clonally expanded than others that were equally common.

With regard to this clone: Antigen specificity is unknown.

PCR primers comprised 60 Vbeta and 13 Jbeta primers. Profiling relied on immunoSEQ multiplex PCR, and the TCRdb table lists in-frame clones only, not all of them. The sample has fewer than 150,000 clones, around 80% seen once. This clonotype was obtained from a man aged 30 to 39 in good health and CMV-seronegative. Sequences were obtained from PBMCs.

CDR3 sequence: CASSQTGPSSGNTIYF. CDR3 sequence (DNA): TGTGCCAGCAGCCAAACAGGTCCGAGCTCTGGAAACACCATATATTTT. The chain carries TRBV4-2 and TRBJ1-3, with D possibly TRBD1 on 5 matching bases. The CDR3 covers 16 residues. The V end was cut by 2 bases, the J end by 0 bases, with 11 bases between. CDR1 and CDR2 (germline): LGHNA, YNFKEQ.